A single sample is the source of the 19 T cell receptor beta chains below, sequenced in a study of blood T cell repertoires in COVID-19. The method was immunoSEQ multiplex PCR; TCRdb's version includes in-frame clones alone and lacks a portion of them. The sample shows more than 200,000 clones, 65% to 90% of them seen only once. The sample taken for sequencing was peripheral blood. These receptors all stem from a middle-aged woman who had recovered from COVID-19.

This clone was counted a single time. The V and J genes are TRBV7-9 and TRBJ1-1, with a tentative D call TRBD1 (5 bases). Trimming left V 3 bases short and J 3 bases short, with 8 bases between. Germline V gives CDR1 SEHNR, CDR2 FQNEAQ (reference sequence). The CDR3 is 13 residues long. Written as DNA, the CDR3 is TGTGCCAGCAGCTTTTCAGGGTACACTGAAGCTTTCTTT. This codes for CASSFSGYTEAFF.

This clone has only one observation. The genes are TRBV19 and TRBJ2-1; 7 bases match TRBD1. The J segment lost 3 bases and the V segment lost 6 bases, leaving 8 bases of the junction unmatched. There are 15 residues in the CDR3. Germline CDR1 and CDR2: LNHDA and SQIVND (reference sequence). The CDR3 DNA follows: TGTGCCAGTAGCGCGGACAGGACGGTCTACAATGAGCAGTTCTTC. Its translation is CASSADRTVYNEQFF.

This chain joins TRBV28 and TRBJ1-5, with D possibly matching TRBD1 (5 bases). Germline V gene sequence: CDR1 MDHEN, CDR2 SYDVKM. The CDR3 extends over 17 amino acids. V dropped 7 bases and J dropped 0 bases, with 19 bases sitting between them. The CDR3 DNA reads as TGTGCCAGCAACCCCCCTGGGGGGGTCCTTAGCAATCAGCCCCAGCATTTT. Its protein is CASNPPGGVLSNQPQHF.

The gene calls are TRBV2 and TRBJ2-1, with 9 nucleotides matching TRBD2. Unmatched junction bases numbered 6, after V lost 7 bases and J lost 8 bases. CDR1 SNHLY and CDR2 FYNNEI come from the germline V gene. The CDR3 runs to 13 residues. In DNA, the CDR3 is TGTGCCAGCAATGCGGGGGGGAGGGATGAGCAGTTCTTC. As protein: CASNAGGRDEQFF. Combining the CDR3 with reference TRBV2 and TRBJ2-1 gives the whole variable domain EPEVTQTPSHQVTQMGQEVILRCVPISNHLYFYWYRQILGQKVEFLVSFYNNEISEKSEIFDDQFSVERPDGSNFTLKIRSTKLEDSAMYFCASNAGGRDEQFFGPGTRLTVL.

The J gene is TRBJ1-2, the V gene TRBV4-2; 8 bases line up with TRBD1. The germline V gene has CDR1 LGHNA and CDR2 YNFKEQ. The length of the CDR3 is 14 residues. With V trimmed by 3 bases and J by 4 bases, 4 bases remained unmatched. CDR3 sequence (DNA): TGTGCCAGCAGCCAGACAGGGGATTTCTATGGCTACACCTTC. The encoded protein is CASSQTGDFYGYTF.

This chain joins TRBV30 and TRBJ1-1, with a tentative D call TRBD1 (5 bases). V shed 5 bases and J shed 1 base, with 8 bases lying between them. This CDR3 comprises 12 residues. Germline lookup yields CDR1 GTSNPN and CDR2 SVGIG (reference sequence). The DNA for the CDR3 is TGTGCCTGGGAAACAGGGAACACTGAAGCTTTCTTT. Protein product: CAWETGNTEAFF. The full variable domain, rest sourced from reference TRBV30 and TRBJ1-1, is SQTIHQWPATLVQPVGSPLSLECTVEGTSNPNLYWYRQAAGRGLQLLFYSVGIGQISSEVPQNLSASRPQDRQFILSSKKLLLSDSGFYLCAWETGNTEAFFGQGTRLTVV.

This clone was seen once. The chain combines TRBV11-1 with TRBJ2-7; 9 positions agree with TRBD1. V lost 5 bases to trimming and J lost 6 bases; unmatched junction nucleotides: 5. The CDR3 loop spans 13 amino acids. The V gene's germline CDR1 is SGHAT and CDR2 FQDESV (reference sequence). CDR3 nucleotide sequence: TGTGCCAGCAGCACACAGGGGGCGGGCGAGCAGTACTTC. It translates to CASSTQGAGEQYF.

The DNA for the CDR3 is TGTGCCAGCAGCTCGGGACAGGCTCTGTCCTACGAGCAGTACTTC. It specifies CASSSGQALSYEQYF. The chain has TRBV5-4 and TRBJ2-7, with 8 bases matching TRBD1. The CDR3 totals 15 residues. V shed 3 bases and J 1 base; nucleotides not matched to a gene: 6. From germline, CDR1 is SGHNT and CDR2 YYREEE (reference sequence).

This rearrangement joins TRBV3-1 (or the pseudogene TRBV3-2) to TRBJ1-5, with a tentative D call TRBD1 (5 bases). Germline-derived CDR1 and CDR2 are LGHDT and YNNKEL (reference sequence). The CDR3 has 19 amino acids. V shed 0 bases and J shed 1 base, with 19 bases lying between them. The CDR3 spells CASSQDWTNAPRSNQPQHF. CDR3 DNA: TGTGCCAGCAGCCAAGACTGGACAAACGCTCCTAGAAGCAATCAGCCCCAGCATTTT.

V gene TRBV5-4 combines with J gene TRBJ1-6, with 7 nucleotides matching TRBD1. Per the germline V gene, CDR1 is SGHNT and CDR2 is YYREEE (reference sequence). The CDR3 has 15 amino acids. Trimming cost V 4 bases and J 6 bases; bases outside gene matches: 7. For the CDR3, the DNA is TGTGCCAGCAGCCTTACAGGGGACCCTAATTCACCCCTCCACTTT. Translated, it gives CASSLTGDPNSPLHF.

V gene TRBV7-3 combines with J gene TRBJ1-6; D is unresolved. This CDR3 is built from 12 residues. From germline, CDR1 is SGHTA and CDR2 FQGTGA. Trimming cost V 4 bases and J 8 bases, with 6 bases left between them. CDR3 in amino acids: CASSWSDSPLHF. CDR3 in DNA: TGTGCCAGCAGCTGGAGTGATTCACCCCTCCACTTT.

Comments on this clone: Other DNA sequences in the same sample also yield this CDR3. The rearrangement links TRBV3-1 (or the pseudogene TRBV3-2) to TRBJ2-5; 7 bases are shared with TRBD2. The CDR3 has 16 residues. Germline-derived CDR1 and CDR2 are LGHDT and YNNKEL (reference sequence). V was pared by 1 base and J by 4 bases, with 9 bases of the junction left unmatched. DNA for the CDR3: TGTGCCAGCAGCCAAGTGCTGGCGGGGGTCGGAGAGACCCAGTACTTC. It translates to CASSQVLAGVGETQYF.

The J gene is TRBJ2-1, the V gene TRBV6-1; no firm D call. Between the trimmed V and J ends, which lost 3 bases and 8 bases, there was a span of 11 bases. The CDR3 is 13 amino acids. Germline values: CDR1 MNHNS, CDR2 SASEGT. The CDR3 DNA follows: TGTGCCAGCAGTGACCCCCTACGCTATGAGCAGTTCTTC. Its translation: CASSDPLRYEQFF.

CDR3: CAISETSSGGAGGTDTQYF. In DNA, the CDR3 is TGTGCCATCAGTGAGACCTCTAGCGGGGGGGCCGGGGGCACAGATACGCAGTATTTT. The chain joins TRBV10-3 to TRBJ2-3; TRBD2 aligns across 12 bases. The trim removed 2 bases at V and 1 base at J, leaving 10 bases unmatched. The germline V gene encodes CDR1 ENHRY and CDR2 SYGVKD. This CDR3 spans 19 amino acids.

The chain employs TRBV19 and TRBJ1-1; TRBD1 aligns across 7 bases. J was trimmed by 0 bases and V by 7 bases; bases with no gene match: 5. The CDR3 extends over 14 amino acids. CDR1 and CDR2 (germline): LNHDA, SQIVND (reference sequence). In DNA, the CDR3 is TGTGCCAGTAAAGCGACAGGGATGAACACTGAAGCTTTCTTT. Encoded protein: CASKATGMNTEAFF.

V usage is TRBV12-3 or TRBV12-4 and J usage is TRBJ1-1; D not certain. Trimming cost V 2 bases and J 4 bases, with 8 bases left between them. The CDR3 extends over 13 amino acids. The CDR3 DNA follows: TGTGCCAGCAGTTTACAAGCGGGCACTGAAGCTTTCTTT. Its protein is CASSLQAGTEAFF.

This clone was seen a single time. The genes are TRBV6-5 and TRBJ1-6; 11 nucleotides agree with TRBD1. The CDR3 extends over 15 amino acids. The V gene's germline CDR1 is MNHEY and CDR2 SVGAGI. V trimming: 6 bases; J trimming: 13 bases; junction bases outside the gene matches: 11. The CDR3 protein is CASSRTGQGVGPLHF. The CDR3 bases are TGTGCCAGCAGCCGCACGGGACAGGGGGTAGGGCCCCTCCACTTT.

V usage is TRBV10-2 and J usage is TRBJ1-3; 7 nucleotides agree with TRBD1. The CDR3 is 14 amino acids. V dropped 2 bases and J dropped 7; count of bases not matched to a gene: 5. Germline-derived CDR1 and CDR2 are WSHSY and SAAADI. The CDR3: CASSEQGGRNTIYF. DNA of the CDR3: TGCGCCAGCAGTGAGCAGGGGGGTCGGAACACCATATATTTT.

This sequence joins TRBV5-1 and TRBJ1-1; maybe TRBD1 (6 bases). CDR3 length equals 13 residues. Trimming took 5 bases from V and 3 from J, leaving 11 bases between them. In germline, CDR1 is SGHRS, CDR2 YFSETQ. In nucleotides, the CDR3 is TGCGCCAGCAGTCCCACAGGGTACACTGAAGCTTTCTTT. Encoded protein: CASSPTGYTEAFF.